The 20 T cell receptor beta chains below were found in one sample sequenced in a study of shared clonotypes between healthy human individuals. TCRdb keeps only in-frame clones here, not all; method: immunoSEQ multiplex PCR. Of around 980,000 clones in the sample, more than 75% were seen once. The sequencing sample was made of memory CD4+ T cells from PBMCs. Subset denoted: CD45RA-negative fraction. The receptors here all came from a man aged 18 to 29 in good health. Some clones in this sample may be carry-over from other donors' samples.

V and J are TRBV9 and TRBJ2-7; D not resolved. Germline V gene sequence: CDR1 SGDLS, CDR2 YYNGEE. This CDR3 has 14 residues. V lost 7 bases and J 4 bases, leaving 18 bases between the germline ends. The CDR3 DNA follows: TGTGCCAGCGGCCGCCAGGCTTCGGCGTACGAGCAGTACTTC. Its translation is CASGRQASAYEQYF.

This chain joins TRBV14 and TRBJ2-1; D may be TRBD1 (6 bases). CDR3 length equals 17 residues. The germline gives CDR1 SGHDN, CDR2 FVKESK. V lost 4 bases and J lost 0, with 16 bases in between. The DNA of the CDR3 is TGTGCCAGCAGCCGACTATCAGGGGCCCTCTCCTACAATGAGCAGTTCTTC. It translates to CASSRLSGALSYNEQFF.

The rearrangement uses TRBV11-2 and TRBJ2-7; D gene uncertain. Germline V gives CDR1 SGHAT, CDR2 FQNNGV. V lost 8 bases and J lost 4, with 27 bases in between. The CDR3 spans 17 residues. CDR3 in DNA: TGTGCCAGCCCCGTTAGTAGAGACCTAGGCTCAGCGTACGAGCAGTACTTC. This sequence encodes CASPVSRDLGSAYEQYF.

This chain connects TRBV10-3 to TRBJ1-2; D not certain. Trimming shortened V by 2 bases and J by 0 bases, and 13 bases separated the two germline ends. The CDR3 is made up of 16 amino acids. The germline gives CDR1 ENHRY, CDR2 SYGVKD. The CDR3 DNA reads TGTGCCATCAGTGAGACGAGACAAGTAGCTAACTATGGCTACACCTTC. Encoded protein: CAISETRQVANYGYTF.

A remark on this clone: A far larger clone is off by one base, so a read error is likely. Other DNA sequences in this sample translate to the same CDR3. This sequence joins TRBV29-1 and TRBJ1-2; maybe TRBD1 (6 bases). Germline CDR1 and CDR2: SQVTM and ANQGSEA. The V and J ends lost 3 bases and 8 bases respectively, with 16 bases between them. This CDR3 is 13 amino acids long. The CDR3 DNA follows: TGCAGCGTTGACGCGACGGGGGCAGAAGGCTACACCTTC. It specifies CSVDATGAEGYTF.

This chain connects TRBV15 to TRBJ2-5; 7 positions agree with TRBD1. V lost 1 base to trimming and J lost 0 bases; unmatched junction nucleotides: 8. This CDR3 has 17 amino acids. Germline lookup yields CDR1 LNHNV and CDR2 YYDKDF (reference sequence). As DNA, the CDR3 is TGTGCCACCAGCAGAGGGATAACTCAGGGGGACCAAGAGACCCAGTACTTC. Translation: CATSRGITQGDQETQYF.

V gene TRBV5-1 combines with J gene TRBJ1-2; D gene unclear. Germline lookup yields CDR1 SGHRS and CDR2 YFSETQ. The CDR3 is 16 residues long. V was shortened by 0 bases and J by 6 bases, with 18 bases between the two germline ends. CDR3 amino acids: CASSLDGQVVGDGYTF. The CDR3 DNA follows: TGCGCCAGCAGCTTGGATGGGCAGGTCGTCGGAGATGGCTACACCTTC.

The V call is TRBV4-3, the J call TRBJ1-4; D is uncertain. This CDR3 contains 14 residues. V was cut by 2 bases and J by 7 bases, with 11 bases left in between. The germline V gene encodes CDR1 LGHNA and CDR2 YSLEER. The DNA for the CDR3 is TGCGCCAGCAGCCAAACATGGTCCGGTGAAAAACTGTTTTTT. Amino acids: CASSQTWSGEKLFF.

The chain couples TRBV11-2 to TRBJ2-3; TRBD2 matches at 8 bases. Germline assignment: CDR1 SGHAT and CDR2 FQNNGV. V trimming: 1 base; J trimming: 3 bases; junction bases outside the gene matches: 0. The CDR3 has 14 amino acids. CDR3 sequence: CASSLAGGTDTQYF. In DNA form, the CDR3 reads TGTGCCAGCAGCTTAGCGGGGGGGACAGATACGCAGTATTTT.

V usage is TRBV6-1 and J usage is TRBJ1-4; D is unclear. V lost 5 bases and J lost 4, with 11 bases in between. Per germline, CDR1 MNHNS and CDR2 SASEGT. The length of the CDR3 is 14 residues. The CDR3 DNA reads TGTGCCAGCAGTCGACCAGGAAATAATGAAAAACTGTTTTTT. This sequence encodes CASSRPGNNEKLFF.

The chain combines TRBV7-3 with TRBJ2-7, with 7 bases aligning to TRBD2. The CDR3 runs 14 residues. V lost 5 bases, J lost 2 bases, and 6 bases stayed unmatched. Germline V gene data show CDR1 as SGHTA and CDR2 as FQGTGA. CDR3 region: CASSGGLYPYEQYF. The CDR3 DNA reads as TGTGCCAGCAGCGGGGGACTATATCCCTACGAGCAGTACTTC.

The chain links TRBV5-1 to TRBJ2-2, with TRBD1 matching over 7 bases. The CDR3 length is 15 residues. The germline V gene has CDR1 SGHRS and CDR2 YFSETQ. J gave up 5 bases and V 1 base, and 5 bases lay outside the gene matches. CDR3: CASSLRDSRTGELFF. The CDR3 coding sequence is TGCGCCAGCAGCTTGCGGGACAGTAGGACCGGGGAGCTGTTTTTT.

Of note for this clone: A far larger clone lies a single base away; this is likely a read error. The chain links TRBV7-2 to TRBJ2-7, with 9 bases matching TRBD1. The germline CDR1 and CDR2 sequences are SGHTA and FQGNSA. Trimming cost V 5 bases and J 5 bases; bases outside gene matches: 7. This CDR3 comprises 14 residues. CDR3 in DNA: TGTGCCAGCAGCATCCGGGACAGGGTCCACGAGCAGTACTTC. Its translation is CASSIRDRVHEQYF. The complete variable domain, with remaining parts taken from reference TRBV7-2 and TRBJ2-7, reads GAGVSQSPSNKVTEKGKDVELRCDPISGHTALYWYRQSLGQGLEFLIYFQGNSAPDKSGLPSDRFSAERTGGSVSTLTIQRTQQEDSAVYLCASSIRDRVHEQYFGPGTRLTVT.

The chain recombines TRBV28 with TRBJ2-7; no firm D call. V dropped 5 bases and J dropped 7 bases, with 21 bases sitting between them. The CDR3 contains 15 residues. Germline lookup yields CDR1 MDHEN and CDR2 SYDVKM. The CDR3 sequence is CASSPRNPRYGEQYF. CDR3 nucleotides: TGTGCCAGCAGTCCCCGAAACCCCCGCTATGGGGAGCAGTACTTC.

This chain connects TRBV4-1 to TRBJ2-2; the match to TRBD2 covers 8 bases. This CDR3 spans 17 amino acids. The trim removed 4 bases at V and 2 bases at J, leaving 9 bases unmatched. Germline V gene lookup returns CDR1 MGHRA and CDR2 YSYEKL. The CDR3 DNA sequence: TGCGCCAGCAGCCCCCGGGGGGGGTCTTTTAACACCGGGGAGCTGTTTTTT. This translates into CASSPRGGSFNTGELFF.

The V gene is TRBV5-1, the J gene TRBJ2-5; D gene uncertain. Trimming stripped 1 base from V and 4 bases from J, with 8 bases between. Germline CDR1 SGHRS, CDR2 YFSETQ. CDR3 length: 13 amino acids. In nucleotides, the CDR3 is TGCGCCAGCAGCTTGACTGTAGGAGAGACCCAGTACTTC. Translating gives CASSLTVGETQYF.

In regard to this clone: With a much larger clone just one base away, this may be a read error. The V gene is TRBV5-1, the J gene TRBJ2-5; D gene unclear. TRBJ2-7 matches the DNA end more closely, so the J call is doubtful. The length of the CDR3 is 12 residues. Germline V gene data show CDR1 as SGHRS and CDR2 as YFSETQ. DNA for the CDR3: TGCGCCAGCAGCTTTGGGACCTACGAGCAGTACTTC. This sequence encodes CASSFGTYEQYF.

This clone showed up just once. This chain uses TRBV5-1 with TRBJ2-3; TRBD1 might be the D (6 bases). The V gene lost 1 base and the J gene lost 1 base, with 10 bases spanning the gap. CDR1 is SGHRS, CDR2 YFSETQ, per germline. The CDR3 is 15 residues long. CDR3 in DNA: TGCGCCAGCAGCTTGCAGGGGCCTGGCACAGATACGCAGTATTTT. Its translation: CASSLQGPGTDTQYF.

The rearrangement joins TRBV30 to TRBJ2-7, with TRBD2 matching 7 bases. The CDR3 sequence is 15 residues long. After removal of 0 bases from V and 3 bases from J, the junction contained 8 bases not matched to a gene. The V gene's germline CDR1 is GTSNPN and CDR2 SVGIG (reference sequence). The CDR3, as DNA: TGTGCCTGGAGTGTACGAGGACTAGGATTCTACGAGCAGTACTTC. This gives the protein CAWSVRGLGFYEQYF.

The chain links TRBV7-9 to TRBJ2-7; tentatively, D is TRBD2 (6 bases). The germline gives CDR1 SEHNR, CDR2 FQNEAQ (reference sequence). Trimming removed 5 bases at V and 0 bases at J, with 11 bases between. There are 14 residues in the CDR3. As DNA, the CDR3 is TGTGCCAGCAGCCAAGCGGGCTTCTCCTACGAGCAGTACTTC. This sequence encodes CASSQAGFSYEQYF.